Presented here are 26 T cell receptor beta chains from one specimen sequenced in a study of blood T cell repertoires in COVID-19. Some clones are missing from TCRdb's copy, which holds only in-frame ones; the method was immunoSEQ multiplex PCR. This sample yields approximately 85,000 clones, of which about 86% are seen a single time; about 20% belongs to the top ten. Sequencing input: peripheral blood. These receptors all come from a woman older than 75 in a cohort sampled during active or convalescent COVID-19.

The genes are TRBV18 and TRBJ1-2; TRBD1 aligns across 11 bases. Germline V lookup: CDR1 KGHSH, CDR2 LQKENI. This CDR3 comprises 14 residues. V lost 2 bases, J lost 8 bases, and 4 bases stayed unmatched. The CDR3 loop reads CASSPGQGAWGYTF. The DNA for the CDR3 is TGTGCCAGCTCACCAGGACAGGGGGCTTGGGGCTACACCTTC.

The genes are TRBV10-1 and TRBJ2-7; D may be TRBD2 (5 bases). Trimming cost V 2 bases and J 1 base, with 12 bases left between them. This CDR3 comprises 15 residues. Germline CDR1 reads WNHNN; CDR2 reads SYGVQD (reference sequence). The CDR3 DNA reads as TGCGCCAGCAGTGAGGCCATTCGGGGTTCCTACGAGCAGTACTTC. Translated, it gives CASSEAIRGSYEQYF.

This chain uses TRBV11-3 with TRBJ2-1; D might be TRBD2 (6 bases). The CDR3 runs 14 residues. V lost 6 bases and J lost 10, with 19 bases in between. The germline CDR1 and CDR2 sequences are SGHNT and YENEEA. CDR3 nucleotides: TGTGCCAGCAGTCCGGCGGGACCCGTGTTCGAGCAGTTCTTC. It specifies CASSPAGPVFEQFF.

The rearrangement uses TRBV7-2 and TRBJ2-5; tentative D call: TRBD2 (6 bases). Germline assignment: CDR1 SGHTA and CDR2 FQGNSA. V shed 7 bases and J shed 1 base, with 10 bases lying between them. CDR3 length: 13 amino acids. The CDR3 nucleotides are TGTGCCAGCAAAAATAGCGGCCAAGAGACCCAGTACTTC. Translated: CASKNSGQETQYF.

The rearrangement links TRBV7-3 to TRBJ1-1; 8 bases map to TRBD1. CDR3 length: 14 amino acids. CDR1 is SGHTA, CDR2 FQGTGA, per germline. With V trimmed by 5 bases and J by 4 bases, 6 bases remained unmatched. The CDR3 DNA reads as TGTGCCAGCAGCCTTCAGGGGGCGGGCACTGAAGCTTTCTTT. It translates to CASSLQGAGTEAFF. Full variable domain (outside the CDR3, taken from reference TRBV7-3 and TRBJ1-1): GAGVSQTPSNKVTEKGKYVELRCDPISGHTALYWYRQSLGQGPEFLIYFQGTGAADDSGLPNDRFFAVRPEGSVSTLKIQRTERGDSAVYLCASSLQGAGTEAFFGQGTRLTVV.

The gene calls are TRBV18 and TRBJ2-1; the match to TRBD1 covers 8 bases. The CDR3 sequence is 17 residues long. In germline, CDR1 is KGHSH, CDR2 LQKENI. V gave up 2 bases and J gave up 0 bases; unmatched junction bases: 6. The CDR3 nucleotides read TGTGCCAGCTCACCAGGGACAGGAATGGTCTCCTACAATGAGCAGTTCTTC. This encodes CASSPGTGMVSYNEQFF.

This chain joins TRBV27 and TRBJ2-5, with no clear D. The V and J ends lost 5 bases and 1 base respectively, with 8 bases between them. Germline lookup yields CDR1 MNHEY and CDR2 SMNVEV (reference sequence). The CDR3 consists of 13 residues. The chain's CDR3 is CASSLYGQETQYF. The CDR3 DNA sequence: TGTGCCAGCAGTCTCTACGGCCAAGAGACCCAGTACTTC.

The chain recombines TRBV28 with TRBJ1-5; no reliable D call. The CDR3 runs to 11 residues. V lost 3 bases to trimming and J lost 6 bases, with 3 bases between them. Germline V CDR1 and CDR2: MDHEN, SYDVKM. The CDR3 DNA is TGTGCCAGCAGTTTCGGTCAGCCCCAGCATTTT. This sequence encodes CASSFGQPQHF.

A single count supports this clone. Distinct nucleotide sequences in the sample also encode this CDR3. The chain employs TRBV27 and TRBJ2-2; 11 bases match TRBD2. Trimming at V came to 6 bases and at J to 11 bases, leaving 14 bases not matched to a gene. The germline V gene has CDR1 MNHEY and CDR2 SMNVEV (reference sequence). This CDR3 is built from 16 residues. For the CDR3, the DNA is TGTGCCAGCAGCATTGGGACTAGCGGTGAACTGGGAGAGCTGTTTTTT. It is translated as CASSIGTSGELGELFF.

This clone has a handful of counts. The chain is built from TRBV5-1 and TRBJ2-1; 7 positions agree with TRBD2. The J segment lost 7 bases and the V segment lost 1 base, leaving 5 bases of the junction unmatched. In germline, CDR1 is SGHRS, CDR2 YFSETQ. This CDR3 contains 14 residues. The CDR3 nucleotides read TGCGCCAGCAGCTTGTGGCGGGAGTTTAATGAGCAGTTCTTC. Protein: CASSLWREFNEQFF.

Regarding this clone: A read error may account for a junction end that differs from germline. The gene calls are TRBV7-7 and TRBJ2-7; TRBD2 agrees at 8 bases. Germline CDR1 SSHAT, CDR2 FNYEAQ (reference sequence). The CDR3 runs to 16 residues. CDR3 coding DNA: TGTGCTAGCAGCCCTACCCTCGGGGGGGCCTCCTACGAGCAGTACTTC. This encodes CASSPTLGGASYEQYF.

This chain links TRBV28 with TRBJ2-7; TRBD1 might be the D (5 bases). There are 13 residues in the CDR3. The V gene's germline CDR1 is MDHEN and CDR2 SYDVKM. V was trimmed by 3 bases and J by 3 bases, leaving 9 bases between them. The chain's CDR3 is CASSFAQGYEQYF. CDR3 nucleotide sequence: TGTGCCAGCAGTTTCGCTCAGGGCTACGAGCAGTACTTC.

The genes are TRBV5-1 and TRBJ2-5, with D perhaps TRBD2 (5 bases). The CDR3 is 12 residues long. Trimming cost V 0 bases and J 5 bases, with 5 bases left between them. The germline gives CDR1 SGHRS, CDR2 YFSETQ. The CDR3 protein is CASSLAGETQYF. CDR3 nucleotide sequence: TGCGCCAGCAGCTTGGCGGGGGAGACCCAGTACTTC.

The genes are TRBV30 and TRBJ2-5; D might be TRBD1 (6 bases). The V end was cut by 3 bases, the J end by 5 bases, with 10 bases between. The CDR3 has 12 residues. Germline lookup yields CDR1 GTSNPN and CDR2 SVGIG (reference sequence). The CDR3 DNA sequence: TGTGCCTGGAGACAGGGATTTGAGACCCAGTACTTC. Its protein product is CAWRQGFETQYF.

The chain has TRBV14 and TRBJ1-2; D gene uncertain. Germline CDR1 and CDR2: SGHDN and FVKESK. The ends were cut back, 0 bases at V and 3 bases at J, with 17 bases in the middle. The CDR3 sequence is 17 residues long. CDR3 protein: CASSQESRVSQDYGYTF. DNA of the CDR3: TGTGCCAGCAGCCAAGAAAGCCGGGTCAGTCAAGACTATGGCTACACCTTC.

This clone was seen a handful of times. This rearrangement joins TRBV14 to TRBJ1-2; D is undetermined. V gave up 1 base and J gave up 8 bases, with 14 bases separating them. This CDR3 comprises 14 residues. Per the germline V gene, CDR1 is SGHDN and CDR2 is FVKESK. Written as DNA, the CDR3 is TGTGCCAGCAGCCAAGCAGGAAACTTTGGGGGCTACACCTTC. Its translation: CASSQAGNFGGYTF.

The chain employs TRBV4-1 and TRBJ2-1; 9 bases are shared with TRBD1. This CDR3 region has 16 residues. Unmatched junction bases numbered 9, after V lost 1 base and J lost 8 bases. The V gene's germline CDR1 is MGHRA and CDR2 YSYEKL. CDR3 in DNA: TGCGCCAGCAGCCAAGCTGGGAGACAGGGGGTGGATGAGCAGTTCTTC. Translating it yields CASSQAGRQGVDEQFF.

On this clone: One junction end disagrees with the germline gene, perhaps due to a read error. The rearrangement uses TRBV6-2 or TRBV6-3 and TRBJ2-1, with 16 bases matching TRBD2. Germline assignment: CDR1 MNHEY and CDR2 SVGEGT. CDR3 size: 18 residues. The CDR3 sequence: CANSYRGLAGGPRDEQFF. CDR3 DNA sequence: TGTGCCAACAGTTACAGGGGACTAGCGGGAGGGCCGCGCGATGAGCAGTTCTTC.

V gene TRBV6-5 combines with J gene TRBJ2-5, with 10 bases that match TRBD1. V lost 7 bases and J lost 5; bases outside the gene matches: 10. CDR1 is MNHEY and CDR2 is SVGAGI in the germline V gene. This CDR3 contains 15 residues. This CDR3 reads CASTRGQGGLETQYF. In nucleotides, the CDR3 is TGTGCCAGCACCCGTGGACAGGGGGGCTTGGAGACCCAGTACTTC.

V and J are TRBV25-1 and TRBJ1-3; maybe TRBD1 (5 bases). CDR1 and CDR2 from the germline V gene are MGHDK and SYGVNS. This CDR3 region has 13 residues. V lost 4 bases, J lost 4 bases, and 8 bases lay in between. CDR3 loop: CASSAGGGNTIYF. The DNA of the CDR3 is TGTGCCAGCAGTGCGGGGGGGGGAAACACCATATATTTT.

CDR3 bases: TGTGCCAGTAGTACCCAGGACAGGGGTAATGAAAAACTGTTTTTT. This sequence encodes CASSTQDRGNEKLFF. This rearrangement joins TRBV19 to TRBJ1-4; 9 positions agree with TRBD1. Losses at the gene ends were 4 bases for V and 4 bases for J; bases not matched to a gene: 4. Germline CDR1 LNHDA, CDR2 SQIVND (reference sequence). The CDR3 covers 15 residues.

The chain couples TRBV7-2 to TRBJ2-7; TRBD1 agrees at 8 bases. The CDR3 totals 14 residues. V gave up 4 bases and J gave up 3 bases; unmatched junction bases: 5. Germline V lookup: CDR1 SGHTA, CDR2 FQGNSA. In DNA, the CDR3 is TGTGCCAGCAGCTCATTGGACAGGGACTACGAGCAGTACTTC. Translated, it gives CASSSLDRDYEQYF.

The chain carries TRBV2 and TRBJ2-7, with 7 bases that match TRBD2. CDR3 length: 15 amino acids. With V trimmed by 6 bases and J by 2 bases, 10 bases remained unmatched. Germline CDR1 and CDR2: SNHLY and FYNNEI. The CDR3 loop reads CASSTPLAGTYEQYF. The CDR3 nucleotides are TGTGCCAGCAGCACCCCCTTAGCGGGTACCTACGAGCAGTACTTC.

Only a few counts were recorded for this clone. This chain joins TRBV30 and TRBJ1-6; a possible D gene is TRBD1 (5 bases). Trimming removed 3 bases at V and 7 bases at J, with 7 bases between. This CDR3 region has 12 residues. Germline CDR1 GTSNPN, CDR2 SVGIG (reference sequence). The CDR3 sequence is CAWSRENSPLHF. In nucleotides, the CDR3 is TGTGCCTGGAGCAGGGAAAATTCACCCCTCCACTTT.

The CDR3 nucleotides are TGTGCCAGCAGCTCCCCAGGATATTCACCCCTCCACTTT. It encodes CASSSPGYSPLHF. J is TRBJ1-6 and V is TRBV7-9; D is unclear. Looked up from germline, CDR1 is SEHNR and CDR2 is FQNEAQ (reference sequence). Trimming left V 4 bases short and J 8 bases short, with 9 bases between. The CDR3 contains 13 residues.

The chain combines TRBV2 with TRBJ1-1; 7 bases align to TRBD1. The CDR3 is made up of 14 amino acids. Germline lookup yields CDR1 SNHLY and CDR2 FYNNEI. V shed 6 bases, J shed 2 bases, and the junction held 6 bases outside the gene matches. The chain's CDR3 is CASRPDRVNTEAFF. In DNA form, the CDR3 reads TGTGCCAGCAGGCCTGACAGGGTAAACACTGAAGCTTTCTTT.